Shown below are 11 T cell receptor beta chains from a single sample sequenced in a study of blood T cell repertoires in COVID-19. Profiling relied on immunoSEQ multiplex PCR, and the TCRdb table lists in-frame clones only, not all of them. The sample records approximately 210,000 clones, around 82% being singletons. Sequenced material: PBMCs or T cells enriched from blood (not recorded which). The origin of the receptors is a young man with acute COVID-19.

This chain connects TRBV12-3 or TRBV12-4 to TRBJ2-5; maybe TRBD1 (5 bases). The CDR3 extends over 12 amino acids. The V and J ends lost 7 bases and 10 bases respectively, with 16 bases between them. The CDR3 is CASTKTESSQYF. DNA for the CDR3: TGTGCCAGCACCAAGACAGAATCAAGCCAGTACTTC.

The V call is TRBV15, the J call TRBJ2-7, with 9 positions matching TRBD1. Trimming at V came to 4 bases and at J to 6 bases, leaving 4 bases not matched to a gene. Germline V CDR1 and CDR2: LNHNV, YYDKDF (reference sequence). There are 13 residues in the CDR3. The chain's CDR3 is CATSIGTGSEQYF. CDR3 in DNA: TGTGCCACCAGCATTGGGACAGGGTCCGAGCAGTACTTC.

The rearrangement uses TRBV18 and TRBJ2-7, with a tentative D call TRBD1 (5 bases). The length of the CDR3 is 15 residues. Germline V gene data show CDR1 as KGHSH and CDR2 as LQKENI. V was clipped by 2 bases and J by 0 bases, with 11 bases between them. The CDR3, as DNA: TGTGCCAGCTCACCAGGGGCCGATTCCTCCTACGAGCAGTACTTC. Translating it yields CASSPGADSSYEQYF.

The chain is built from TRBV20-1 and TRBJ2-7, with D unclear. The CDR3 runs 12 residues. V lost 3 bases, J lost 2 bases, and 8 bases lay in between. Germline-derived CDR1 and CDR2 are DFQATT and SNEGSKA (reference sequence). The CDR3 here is CSASVQTYEQYF. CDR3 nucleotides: TGCAGTGCTAGTGTACAGACCTACGAGCAGTACTTC.

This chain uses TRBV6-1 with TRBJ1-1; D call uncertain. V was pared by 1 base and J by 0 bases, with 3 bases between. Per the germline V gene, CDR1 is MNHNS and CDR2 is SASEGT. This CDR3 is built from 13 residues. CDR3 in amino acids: CASSEGVNTEAFF. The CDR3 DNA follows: TGTGCCAGCAGTGAAGGCGTGAACACTGAAGCTTTCTTT.

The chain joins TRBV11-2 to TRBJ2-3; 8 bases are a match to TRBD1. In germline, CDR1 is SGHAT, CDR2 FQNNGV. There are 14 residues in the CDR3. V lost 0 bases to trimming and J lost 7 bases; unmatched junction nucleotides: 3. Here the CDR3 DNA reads TGTGCCAGCAGCTTAGATGGGACAGGACATACGCAGTATTTT. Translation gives CASSLDGTGHTQYF.

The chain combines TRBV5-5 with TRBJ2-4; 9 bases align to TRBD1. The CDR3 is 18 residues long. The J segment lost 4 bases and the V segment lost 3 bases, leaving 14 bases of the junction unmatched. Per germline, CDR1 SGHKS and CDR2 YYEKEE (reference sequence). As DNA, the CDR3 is TGTGCCAGCAGCTCTATAATTCGGGACAGGGTTTCGAAAAACATTCAGTACTTC. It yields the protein CASSSIIRDRVSKNIQYF.

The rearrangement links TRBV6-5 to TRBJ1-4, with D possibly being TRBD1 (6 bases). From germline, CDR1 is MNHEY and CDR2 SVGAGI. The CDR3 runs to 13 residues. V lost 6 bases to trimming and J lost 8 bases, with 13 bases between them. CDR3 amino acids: CASSSGALEKLFF. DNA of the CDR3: TGTGCCAGCAGCTCAGGGGCCCTGGAAAAACTGTTTTTT.

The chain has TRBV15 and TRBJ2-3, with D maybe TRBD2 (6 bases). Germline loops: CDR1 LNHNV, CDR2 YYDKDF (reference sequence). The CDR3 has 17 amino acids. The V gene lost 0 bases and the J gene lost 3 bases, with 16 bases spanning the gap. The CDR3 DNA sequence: TGTGCCACCAGCAGAGATTTGATCGGGGGTTTGACAGATACGCAGTATTTT. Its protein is CATSRDLIGGLTDTQYF.

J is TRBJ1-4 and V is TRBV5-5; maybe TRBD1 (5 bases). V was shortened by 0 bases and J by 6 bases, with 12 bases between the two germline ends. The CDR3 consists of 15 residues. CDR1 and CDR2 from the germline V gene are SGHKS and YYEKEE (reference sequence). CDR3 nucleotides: TGTGCCAGCAGCTTGGTGGGGGGTTCTTATGAAAAACTGTTTTTT. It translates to CASSLVGGSYEKLFF. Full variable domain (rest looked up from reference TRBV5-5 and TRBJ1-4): DAGVTQSPTHLIKTRGQQVTLRCSPISGHKSVSWYQQVLGQGPQFIFQYYEKEERGRGNFPDRFSARQFPNYSSELNVNALLLGDSALYLCASSLVGGSYEKLFFGSGTQLSVL.

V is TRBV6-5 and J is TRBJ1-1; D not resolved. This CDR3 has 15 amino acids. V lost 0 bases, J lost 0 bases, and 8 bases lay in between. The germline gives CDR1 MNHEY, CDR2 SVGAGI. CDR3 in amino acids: CASSYSIVMNTEAFF. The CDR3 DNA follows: TGTGCCAGCAGTTACTCGATAGTAATGAACACTGAAGCTTTCTTT.